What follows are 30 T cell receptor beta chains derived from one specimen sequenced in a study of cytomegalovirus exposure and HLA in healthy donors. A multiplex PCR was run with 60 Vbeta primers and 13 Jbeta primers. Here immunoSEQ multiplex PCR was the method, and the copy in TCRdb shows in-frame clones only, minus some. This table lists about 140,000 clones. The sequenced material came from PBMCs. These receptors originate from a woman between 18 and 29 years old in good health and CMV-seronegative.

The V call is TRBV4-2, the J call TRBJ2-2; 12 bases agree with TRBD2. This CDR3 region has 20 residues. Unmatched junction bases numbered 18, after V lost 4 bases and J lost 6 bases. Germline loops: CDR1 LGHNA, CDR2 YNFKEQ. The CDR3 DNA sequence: TGTGCCAGCAGCCGACGAGCTCCGACGGGGCTAGCGGGAGGGGCCGGGGAGCTGTTTTTT. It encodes CASSRRAPTGLAGGAGELFF.

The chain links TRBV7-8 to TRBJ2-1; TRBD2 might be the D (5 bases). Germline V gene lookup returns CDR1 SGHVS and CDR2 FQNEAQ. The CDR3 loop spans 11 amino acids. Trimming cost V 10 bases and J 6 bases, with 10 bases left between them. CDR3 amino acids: CATSSGNEQFF. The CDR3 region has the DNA TGTGCCACTTCGAGCGGCAATGAGCAGTTCTTC.

CDR3 protein: CASSIGLEGQFF. In DNA, the CDR3 is TGTGCCAGTAGTATAGGTCTGGAGGGGCAGTTCTTC. The chain has TRBV19 and TRBJ2-1; D possibly corresponds to TRBD2 (6 bases). The CDR3 length is 12 residues. Trimming removed 1 base from V and 12 bases from J, with 10 bases in between. Germline loops: CDR1 LNHDA, CDR2 SQIVND (reference sequence).

CDR3 sequence (DNA): TGTGCCAGCAGCTTGCGAGGGTCCTACGAGCAGTACTTC. Its translation: CASSLRGSYEQYF. This chain uses TRBV5-4 with TRBJ2-7; D possibly corresponds to TRBD2 (5 bases). This CDR3 spans 13 amino acids. Trimming cost V 1 base and J 1 base, with 6 bases left between them. The germline V gene has CDR1 SGHNT and CDR2 YYREEE (reference sequence).

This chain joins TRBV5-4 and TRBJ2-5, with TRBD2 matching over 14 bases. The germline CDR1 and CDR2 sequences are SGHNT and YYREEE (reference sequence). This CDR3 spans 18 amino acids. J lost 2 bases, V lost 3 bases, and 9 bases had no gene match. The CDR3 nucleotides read TGTGCCAGCAGCTGGACTAGCGGGAGGATGAGGGGGCAAGAGACCCAGTACTTC. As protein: CASSWTSGRMRGQETQYF.

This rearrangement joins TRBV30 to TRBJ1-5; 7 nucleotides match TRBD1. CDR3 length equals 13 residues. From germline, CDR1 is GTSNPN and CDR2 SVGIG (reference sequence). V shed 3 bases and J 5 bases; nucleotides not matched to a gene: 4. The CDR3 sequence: CAWSRQGDQPQHF. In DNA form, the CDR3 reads TGTGCCTGGAGCAGACAGGGTGATCAGCCCCAGCATTTT.

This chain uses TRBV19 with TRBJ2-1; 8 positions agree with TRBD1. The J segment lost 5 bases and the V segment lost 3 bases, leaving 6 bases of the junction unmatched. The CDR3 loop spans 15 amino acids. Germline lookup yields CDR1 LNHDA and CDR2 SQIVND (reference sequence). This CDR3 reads CASSISGQANNEQFF. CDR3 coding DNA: TGTGCCAGTAGTATCTCGGGACAGGCTAACAATGAGCAGTTCTTC.

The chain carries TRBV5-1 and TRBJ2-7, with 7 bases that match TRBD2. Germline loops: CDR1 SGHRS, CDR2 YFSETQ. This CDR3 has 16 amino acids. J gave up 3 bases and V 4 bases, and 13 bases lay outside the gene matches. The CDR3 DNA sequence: TGCGCCAGCAGCGAGGGGACTATCACCACCCTCTACGAGCAGTACTTC. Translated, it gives CASSEGTITTLYEQYF.

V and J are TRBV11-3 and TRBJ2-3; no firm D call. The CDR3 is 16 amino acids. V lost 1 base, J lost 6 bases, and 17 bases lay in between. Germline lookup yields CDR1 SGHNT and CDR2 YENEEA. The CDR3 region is CASSLGRRESADTQYF. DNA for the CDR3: TGTGCCAGCAGCTTAGGTCGTAGAGAGAGCGCTGATACGCAGTATTTT.

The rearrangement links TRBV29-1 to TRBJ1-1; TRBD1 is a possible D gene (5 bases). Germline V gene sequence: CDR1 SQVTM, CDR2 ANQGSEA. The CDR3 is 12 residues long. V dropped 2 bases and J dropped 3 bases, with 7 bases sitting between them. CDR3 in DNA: TGCAGCGTTGAACGGGGGGACACTGAAGCTTTCTTT. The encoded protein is CSVERGDTEAFF.

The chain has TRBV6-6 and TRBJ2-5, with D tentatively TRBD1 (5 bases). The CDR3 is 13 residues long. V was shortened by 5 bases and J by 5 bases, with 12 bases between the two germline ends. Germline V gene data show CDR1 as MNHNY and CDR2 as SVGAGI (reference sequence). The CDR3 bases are TGTGCCAGCAGTCGTGGACAAGACGAGACCCAGTACTTC. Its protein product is CASSRGQDETQYF.

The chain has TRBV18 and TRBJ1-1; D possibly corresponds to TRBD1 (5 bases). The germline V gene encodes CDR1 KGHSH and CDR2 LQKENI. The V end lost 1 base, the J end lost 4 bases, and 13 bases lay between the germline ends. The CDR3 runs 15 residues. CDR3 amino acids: CASSPQGQSITEAFF. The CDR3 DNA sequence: TGTGCCAGCTCACCACAGGGGCAGTCTATCACTGAAGCTTTCTTT. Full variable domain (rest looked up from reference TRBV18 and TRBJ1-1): NAGVMQNPRHLVRRRGQEARLRCSPMKGHSHVYWYRQLPEEGLKFMVYLQKENIIDESGMPKERFSAEFPKEGPSILRIQQVVRGDSAAYFCASSPQGQSITEAFFGQGTRLTVV.

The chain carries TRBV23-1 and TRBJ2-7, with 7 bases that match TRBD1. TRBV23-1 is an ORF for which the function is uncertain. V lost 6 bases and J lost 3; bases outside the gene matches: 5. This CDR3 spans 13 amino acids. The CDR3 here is CASSPGGDYEQYV. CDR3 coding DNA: TGCGCCAGCAGCCCAGGGGGAGACTACGAGCAGTACGTC.

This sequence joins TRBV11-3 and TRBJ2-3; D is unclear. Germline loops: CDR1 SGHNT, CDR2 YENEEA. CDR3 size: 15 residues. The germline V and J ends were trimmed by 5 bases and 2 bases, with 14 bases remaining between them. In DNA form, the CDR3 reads TGTGCCAGCAGCCGATATCCTACCCCCACAGATACGCAGTATTTT. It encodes CASSRYPTPTDTQYF.

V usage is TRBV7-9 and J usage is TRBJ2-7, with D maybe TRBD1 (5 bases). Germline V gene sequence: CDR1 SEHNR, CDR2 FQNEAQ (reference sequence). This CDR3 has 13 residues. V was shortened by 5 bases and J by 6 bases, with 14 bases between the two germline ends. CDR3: CASSQGKAGEQYF. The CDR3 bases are TGTGCCAGCAGCCAGGGTAAGGCAGGCGAGCAGTACTTC.

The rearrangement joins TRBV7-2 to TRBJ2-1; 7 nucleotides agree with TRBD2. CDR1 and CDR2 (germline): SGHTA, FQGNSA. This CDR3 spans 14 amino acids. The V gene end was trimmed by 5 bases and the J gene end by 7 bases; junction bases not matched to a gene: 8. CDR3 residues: CASSPGTIGNEQFF. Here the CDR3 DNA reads TGTGCCAGCAGCCCCGGGACTATTGGGAATGAGCAGTTCTTC.

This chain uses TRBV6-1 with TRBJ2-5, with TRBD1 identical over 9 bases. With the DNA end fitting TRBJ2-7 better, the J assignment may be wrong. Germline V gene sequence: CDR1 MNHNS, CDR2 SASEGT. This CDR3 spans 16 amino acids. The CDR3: CASSEVTGGQAYEQYF. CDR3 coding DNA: TGTGCCAGCAGTGAAGTGACAGGGGGTCAGGCCTACGAGCAGTACTTC.

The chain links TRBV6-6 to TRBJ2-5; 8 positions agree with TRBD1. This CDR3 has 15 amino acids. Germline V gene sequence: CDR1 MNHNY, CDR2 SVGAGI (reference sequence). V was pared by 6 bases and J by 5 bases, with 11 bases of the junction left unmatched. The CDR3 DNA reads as TGTGCCAGCAGCCACACAGGGGGTAGGGGTGAGACCCAGTACTTC. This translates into CASSHTGGRGETQYF.

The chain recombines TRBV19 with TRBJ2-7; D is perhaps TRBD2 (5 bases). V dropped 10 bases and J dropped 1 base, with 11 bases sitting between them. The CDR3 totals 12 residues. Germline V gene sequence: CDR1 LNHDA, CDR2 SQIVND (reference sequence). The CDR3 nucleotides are TGTGCCACGTCGGGGTTATCCTACGAGCAGTACTTC. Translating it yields CATSGLSYEQYF.

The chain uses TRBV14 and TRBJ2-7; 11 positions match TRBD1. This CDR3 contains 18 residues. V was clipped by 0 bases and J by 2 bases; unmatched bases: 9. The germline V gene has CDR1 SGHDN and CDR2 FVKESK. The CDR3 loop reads CASSQEGRRGQGAYEQYF. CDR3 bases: TGTGCCAGCAGCCAAGAAGGACGGAGGGGACAGGGGGCCTACGAGCAGTACTTC.

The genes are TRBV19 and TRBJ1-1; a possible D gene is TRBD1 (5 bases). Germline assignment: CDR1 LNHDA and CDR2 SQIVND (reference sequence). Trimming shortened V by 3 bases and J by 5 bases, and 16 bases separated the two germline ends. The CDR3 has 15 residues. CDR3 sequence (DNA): TGTGCCAGTAGTATCGACAGCCGGATGGCGACTGAAGCTTTCTTT. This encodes CASSIDSRMATEAFF.

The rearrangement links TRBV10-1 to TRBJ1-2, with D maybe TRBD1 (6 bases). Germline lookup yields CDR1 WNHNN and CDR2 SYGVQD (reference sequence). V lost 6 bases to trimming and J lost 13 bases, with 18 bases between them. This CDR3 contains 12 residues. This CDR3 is CASRYMGGRFTF. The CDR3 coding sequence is TGCGCCAGCAGGTATATGGGGGGGCGCTTCACCTTC.

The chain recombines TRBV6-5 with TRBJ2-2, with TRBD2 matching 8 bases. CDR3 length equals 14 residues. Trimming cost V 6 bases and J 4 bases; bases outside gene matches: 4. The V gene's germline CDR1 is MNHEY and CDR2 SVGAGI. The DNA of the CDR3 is TGTGCCAGCAGCTGGGCGGGGGGCACCGGGGAGCTGTTTTTT. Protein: CASSWAGGTGELFF.

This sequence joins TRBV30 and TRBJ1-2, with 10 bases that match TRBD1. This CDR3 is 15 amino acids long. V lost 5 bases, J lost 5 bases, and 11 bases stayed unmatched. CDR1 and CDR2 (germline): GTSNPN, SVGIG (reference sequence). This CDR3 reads CAWEGGDRGLYGYTF. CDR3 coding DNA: TGTGCCTGGGAGGGCGGGGACAGGGGATTATATGGCTACACCTTC.

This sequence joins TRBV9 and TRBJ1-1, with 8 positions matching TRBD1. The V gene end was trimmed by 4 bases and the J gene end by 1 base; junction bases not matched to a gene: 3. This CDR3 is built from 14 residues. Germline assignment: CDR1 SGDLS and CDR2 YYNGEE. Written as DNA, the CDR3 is TGTGCCAGCAGCCGGACAGGGTCGAACACTGAAGCTTTCTTT. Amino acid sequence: CASSRTGSNTEAFF.

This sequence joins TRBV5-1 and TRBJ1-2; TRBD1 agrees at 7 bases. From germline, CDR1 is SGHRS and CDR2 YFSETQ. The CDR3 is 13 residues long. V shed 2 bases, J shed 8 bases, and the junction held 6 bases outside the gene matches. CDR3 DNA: TGCGCCAGCAGCTTACAGGGGACGGAGGGCTACACCTTC. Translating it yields CASSLQGTEGYTF. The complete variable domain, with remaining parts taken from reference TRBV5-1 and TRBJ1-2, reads KAGVTQTPRYLIKTRGQQVTLSCSPISGHRSVSWYQQTPGQGLQFLFEYFSETQRNKGNFPGRFSGRQFSNSRSEMNVSTLELGDSALYLCASSLQGTEGYTFGSGTRLTVV.

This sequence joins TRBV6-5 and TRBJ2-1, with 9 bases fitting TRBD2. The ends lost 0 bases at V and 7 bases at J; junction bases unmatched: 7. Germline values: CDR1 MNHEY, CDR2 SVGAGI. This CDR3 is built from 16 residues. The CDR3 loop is CASSYSWLAGMNEQFF. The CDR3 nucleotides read TGTGCCAGCAGTTACTCGTGGCTAGCGGGAATGAATGAGCAGTTCTTC.

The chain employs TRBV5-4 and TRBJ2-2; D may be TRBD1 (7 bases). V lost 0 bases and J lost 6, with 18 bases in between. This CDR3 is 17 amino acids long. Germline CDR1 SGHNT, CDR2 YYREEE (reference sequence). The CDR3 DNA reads TGTGCCAGCAGCTTGGGGCCCCCCCCAGGGGGGCCCGGGGAGCTGTTTTTT. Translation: CASSLGPPPGGPGELFF.

In DNA, the CDR3 is TGCGCCAGCAGCTTGGGAGTCGGACAAGACCAAGAGACCCAGTACTTC. Protein: CASSLGVGQDQETQYF. The chain recombines TRBV5-1 with TRBJ2-5; TRBD1 might be the D (5 bases). The length of the CDR3 is 16 residues. V dropped 0 bases and J dropped 0 bases, with 12 bases sitting between them. Per germline, CDR1 SGHRS and CDR2 YFSETQ.

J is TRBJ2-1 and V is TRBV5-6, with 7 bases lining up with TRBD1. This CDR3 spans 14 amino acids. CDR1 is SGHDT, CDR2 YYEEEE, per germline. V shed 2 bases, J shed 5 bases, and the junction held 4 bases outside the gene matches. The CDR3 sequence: CASSLPGQNNEQFF. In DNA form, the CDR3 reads TGTGCCAGCAGCTTACCGGGACAGAACAATGAGCAGTTCTTC. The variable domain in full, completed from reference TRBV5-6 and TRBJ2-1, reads DAGVTQSPTHLIKTRGQQVTLRCSPKSGHDTVSWYQQALGQGPQFIFQYYEEEERQRGNFPDRFSGHQFPNYSSELNVNALLLGDSALYLCASSLPGQNNEQFFGPGTRLTVL.